These 8 T cell receptor beta chains share one sample of origin, sequenced in a study of cytomegalovirus exposure and HLA in healthy donors. Method: immunoSEQ multiplex PCR; TCRdb's copy keeps in-frame clones and lacks some. The sample carries approximately 230,000 clones, 87% recorded once. The sample was PBMCs. The source is a man between 18 and 29 years old in good health and CMV-seropositive.

The J gene is TRBJ2-3, the V gene TRBV5-1, with TRBD1 matching over 7 bases. Germline loops: CDR1 SGHRS, CDR2 YFSETQ. J lost 3 bases, V lost 3 bases, and 4 bases had no gene match. This CDR3 contains 14 residues. CDR3 nucleotide sequence: TGCGCCAGCAGCTCACAACAGGGGACAGATACGCAGTATTTT. Encoded protein: CASSSQQGTDTQYF.

The chain joins TRBV6-6 to TRBJ2-1; 10 bases are shared with TRBD2. The CDR3 sequence is 14 residues long. Germline CDR1 and CDR2: MNHNY and SVGAGI (reference sequence). V gave up 6 bases and J gave up 4 bases; unmatched junction bases: 3. This CDR3 reads CASSPSGSYNEQFF. In DNA form, the CDR3 reads TGTGCCAGCAGCCCTAGCGGGAGTTACAATGAGCAGTTCTTC.

V usage is TRBV14 and J usage is TRBJ2-1; possibly TRBD1 for D (6 bases). V was clipped by 3 bases and J by 7 bases, with 25 bases between them. The CDR3 consists of 18 residues. The V gene's germline CDR1 is SGHDN and CDR2 FVKESK. Here the CDR3 DNA reads TGTGCCAGCAGCCATTATATTCCGACAGGTCCCGGAAGAAATGAGCAGTTCTTC. It is translated as CASSHYIPTGPGRNEQFF.

V usage is TRBV18 and J usage is TRBJ2-2, with D maybe TRBD1 (5 bases). Germline values: CDR1 KGHSH, CDR2 LQKENI. The CDR3 extends over 13 amino acids. V lost 10 bases, J lost 3 bases, and 12 bases lay in between. Here the CDR3 reads CATHPRDTGELFF. The CDR3 DNA reads as TGTGCCACCCACCCCAGGGACACCGGGGAGCTGTTTTTT.

The rearrangement links TRBV7-6 to TRBJ2-2; 9 bases line up with TRBD1. Trimming at V came to 5 bases and at J to 4 bases, leaving 5 bases not matched to a gene. Germline V CDR1 and CDR2: SGHVS, FNYEAQ. This CDR3 has 15 residues. The CDR3 DNA reads TGTGCCAGCAGCACTAGGGGACAGGGCACCGGGGAGCTGTTTTTT. Translating it yields CASSTRGQGTGELFF.

The V gene is TRBV2, the J gene TRBJ2-2; D is perhaps TRBD2 (5 bases). The ends were cut back, 7 bases at V and 3 bases at J, with 12 bases in the middle. Germline V gene lookup returns CDR1 SNHLY and CDR2 FYNNEI. The CDR3 runs to 14 residues. Here the CDR3 DNA reads TGTGCCAGCAAGAGGACGGACTACACCGGGGAGCTGTTTTTT. Protein: CASKRTDYTGELFF.

The rearrangement uses TRBV7-9 and TRBJ2-2; D possibly uses TRBD1 or TRBD2 (5 bases each). The CDR3 runs 15 residues. CDR1 is SEHNR and CDR2 is FQNEAQ in the germline V gene (reference sequence). The germline V and J ends were trimmed by 5 bases and 6 bases, with 16 bases remaining between them. CDR3 sequence: CASSLAGTSPGELFF. CDR3 nucleotide sequence: TGTGCCAGCAGCCTGGCCGGGACCTCCCCCGGGGAGCTGTTTTTT.

This chain links TRBV30 with TRBJ2-7; 8 bases line up with TRBD2. Unmatched junction bases numbered 13, after V lost 3 bases and J lost 6 bases. Germline V gene lookup returns CDR1 GTSNPN and CDR2 SVGIG (reference sequence). CDR3 length: 15 amino acids. The CDR3 coding sequence is TGTGCCTGGAGGAAAAGCGGGAGCGCTCCTGGCGAGCAGTACTTC. It yields the protein CAWRKSGSAPGEQYF.